This TCR beta chain was recorded in a study of siplizumab effects on memory and regulatory T cells. Losses at the gene ends were 5 bases for V and 4 bases for J; bases not matched to a gene: 5. Germline V gene data show CDR1 as SGDLS and CDR2 as YYNGEE. This CDR3 comprises 15 residues. Note on this clone: Its antigen is not known.

Study results and caveats: Naive T cells appeared more diverse than memory cells and seemed to be major alloresponse contributors. About 80-95% of proliferating CD4+ or CD8+ clones had no assignable naive or memory phenotype.

Using immunoSEQ multiplex PCR, the repertoire was profiled, and TCRdb retains in-frame clones only, with some absent. Of 75,000 to 100,000 clones listed, just under 95% were seen once; the top ten hold 1% to 1.5%. Material for sequencing was non-Treg CD4+ T cells sorted from blood. This sequence was found in a human donor in good health. This sequence joins TRBV9 and TRBJ2-3, with 12 nucleotides matching TRBD2. CDR3 nucleotide sequence: TGTGCCAGCAGTACTAGCGGGAGGCGGGCAGATACGCAGTATTTT. Translation gives CASSTSGRRADTQYF. Full variable domain (rest looked up from reference TRBV9 and TRBJ2-3): DSGVTQTPKHLITATGQRVTLRCSPRSGDLSVYWYQQSLDQGLQFLIQYYNGEERAKGNILERFSAQQFPDLHSELNLSSLELGDSALYFCASSTSGRRADTQYFGPGTRLTVL.